This T cell receptor (beta chain) was captured in a study of vaccination and CD4 T cells after COVID-19. About the study: Post-vaccine sampling followed dose two by a median about 70 days (range 14 to 241). Overall study findings and caveats: In convalescent patients, a median around 87% of post-vaccine SARS-CoV-2-reactive clones appeared only after vaccination.

With V trimmed by 5 bases and J by 4 bases, 10 bases remained unmatched. Per the germline V gene, CDR1 is SEHNR and CDR2 is FQNEAQ (reference sequence). The CDR3 covers 16 residues. CD4+ T cells that had been cultured provided DNA sequenced with the Oncomine TCR Beta short-read assay. In this case, cultured CD4+ T cells provided the extracted genomic DNA. MiXCR, run by TCRdb on the PCR reads, gives a single entry per CDR3 protein. The sample holds about 15,000 distinct CDR3 sequences; about 48% are singletons and the top ten take 9% to 15%. Treatment reported: roughly 10-day PBMC culture with coronavirus spike peptide pools or control peptides (ViraFEST assay). CD4+ T cells were isolated by negative selection after more than eight days of culture. This clonotype was picked up a small number of times. Its antigen is unknown.

This TCR derives from a human donor who had recovered from COVID-19. The chain joins TRBV7-9 to TRBJ1-2, with 10 positions matching TRBD1. The material sequenced was CD4+ T cells from blood, cultured in vitro. The CDR3 nucleotides read TGTGCCAGCAGCCCCCGGACAGGGGGAACGCCCTATGGCTACACCTTC. Translating it yields CASSPRTGGTPYGYTF. Supplemented by reference TRBV7-9 and TRBJ1-2, the full variable domain reads DTGVSQNPRHKITKRGQNVTFRCDPISEHNRLYWYRQTLGQGPEFLTYFQNEAQLEKSRLLSDRFSAERPKGSFSTLEIQRTEQGDSAMYLCASSPRTGGTPYGYTFGSGTRLTVV.